Reported below is one TCR beta chain. No antigen is known for it. Base qualities were left out, and no much larger clone turns up one base away. The library relied on multiplex PCR. Reads for this sample came from an Illumina HiSeq 4000. iRepertoire HTBI primers and Arm-PCR amplification of CDR3 regions were used to construct TCR beta libraries. Gel purification was performed on PCR products prior to sequencing. On the authors' methods: Gene usage analysis of CDR3 amino acid clonotypes relied on the 60 or so TRBV and 13 to 15 TRBJ segments identified across samples. COPE and FqMerger were used to merge filtered high-quality paired reads into contigs. BLAST was used to align contigs to IMGT TRBV, TRBD and TRBJ reference genes, and CDR3 was defined according to IMGT. Any clonotype with a frequency above 0.1% was classified as a highly expanded clone. Shannon entropy was used to measure repertoire diversity, and the Gini coefficient was used to measure V-J evenness. A clonotype found in more than one individual was treated as public. TCRdb reanalyzed the raw reads on its own, using fastp at Q25 for trimming and MiXCR for clone calling, and kept in-frame beta chains. Entries that share a CDR3 protein sequence are merged under the most common genes and DNA. The V and J calls shown here were made by TCRdb, not taken from the authors' results. The sample profile shows hundreds of thousands of distinct CDR3 sequences; around 15% of them were found once. The ten largest make up about 17% of the sample.

This sample stems from a study of regulatory T cells in long-lasting Graves disease (dated by TCRdb to about 2021). Study-wide context: In the newly diagnosed Graves' disease group, patients had been taking antithyroid drugs for less than 3 months. Persistent Graves' disease patients were compared with newly diagnosed Graves' disease patients by peripheral blood TCR sequencing and RNA sequencing. The study took place in China and was registered as a clinical trial. A total of approximately 35 samples were covered by TCR sequencing, comprising some 13 persistent and approximately 20 newly diagnosed Graves' disease patients. Broader findings and caveats from the paper: The authors noted that the small sample size was a limitation that may lower accuracy. Persistent patients shared more public clonotypes among themselves (roughly 2,700) than newly diagnosed patients did (roughly 910). Lower TCR Shannon entropy and fewer highly expanded clones were observed in persistent Graves' disease patients than in newly diagnosed patients, which suggested clonal expansion. Sequencing and analysis were restricted to the TCR beta chain. Because the primary lesion, thyroid tissue, could not be accessed, the study looked at peripheral blood alone. TRBV28, TRBJ1-2 and TRBJ2-5 were preferentially used in persistent disease, while TRBV20-1 and TRBJ2-1 were favored in newly diagnosed disease.

The time point label, read with the paper, signifies: newly diagnosed GD, antithyroid drugs for less than 3 months. RNA was extracted from PBMCs in TRIzol for both TCR sequencing and RNA sequencing. Graves' disease was diagnosed according to American Thyroid Association guidelines. The patients came from an endocrinology department in Xi'an, China. Each patient gave about 8.1 milliliters of peripheral blood, collected in an EDTA anticoagulant tube. Ficoll Paque Plus density gradient separation was used to isolate PBMCs, and no additional T cell sorting was done. An Agilent 2100 Bioanalyzer and agarose gel were used to check RNA quality, while a NanoDrop 2000 measured RNA concentration. The CDR3 goes from the cysteine to the phenylalanine over 16 residues. Of the read, only the CDR3 DNA is kept; its 48 bases are in frame from base 1. Unmatched junction bases come to 9, with V trimmed by 1 base and J by 5 bases. Based on the germline V gene (reference sequence), the CDR1 and CDR2 sequences are SGHKS and YYEKEE.

The same sample was also studied in work on T cells in Graves' hyperthyroidism and ophthalmopathy. The second paper further reports: Stable Graves' hyperthyroidism was defined as no progression to ophthalmopathy during 18 months of follow-up. The hyperthyroidism patients were between 18 and 65 years old and newly diagnosed, with a disease duration of less than 2 months. Patients with uncontrolled infections, other autoimmune diseases, pregnancy or lactation were excluded. Diagnoses relied on clinical symptoms, serum thyroxine and TRAb, thyroid ultrasound and orbital computed tomography. The first round of RT-PCR for the TCR CDR3 was performed with the HTBI primer set and the Qiagen OneStep RT-PCR kit. Most expanded thyroid clonotypes (frequency above 0.001) were also found in blood, which suggests that blood repertoires may mirror thyroid immune responses. In cross-validation, a model built on a 13 V-J signature told ophthalmopathy apart from stable hyperthyroidism with less than 90% sensitivity and 81% to 82% specificity, and in testing the same model reached 80%/75%. In validation, progression to ophthalmopathy was predicted by the model with almost 71% sensitivity and 72.22% specificity, a median of 6.5 months before onset. A discovery cohort of approximately 97 patients, 43 with Graves' ophthalmopathy and about 60 with stable Graves' hyperthyroidism, was used to find distinguishing TCR V-J signatures. Prospective prediction of ophthalmopathy was tested in an independent validation cohort consisting of 18 hyperthyroidism patients and more than 15 patients who later progressed to ophthalmopathy. The roughly 94 discovery patients were randomly divided into training and test sets at a 7:3 ratio. In over five Graves' hyperthyroidism patients, the study also compared T-cell repertoires from thyroid tissue with T-cell repertoires from blood. Once sampling was done, hyperthyroidism patients were given methimazole at a starting dose of 30 mg daily, whereas ophthalmopathy patients were given high-dose intravenous methylprednisolone. A second multiplex PCR round built the libraries, followed by size selection and purification. Sequencing of the libraries was done on an Illumina HiSeq2000 using paired-end 100 bp reads. SOAPnuke was used to process the raw data, with reads discarded if the reads contained adapters or uncalled bases, had a mean Phred below 15, or lacked an exact constant-primer or identifier match. COPE v1.2.5 was used to merge high-quality paired reads, and clonotypes were defined as unique nucleotide sequences. MiTCR v1.1 was used to align clonotypes to the IMGT TRBV, TRBD and TRBJ reference segments. The analysis included only V-J combinations with a frequency above 0.0001, which together covered over 98% of the repertoires. The TCS score was defined as the ratio of F50 (clonal expansion) to E x V (chaos), calculated using BLOSUM62-based TCRdist between CDR3 peptides within each V-J. Welch's t-statistics and random forest reduced 450 to 600 V-J features to 10 to 15, which were used in a naive Bayes classifier (R e1071). Sample size was not statistically predetermined, and investigators were not blinded to group allocation. TCR Vbeta CDR3 sequencing of 120 to 150 peripheral blood samples (approximately 44 ophthalmopathy, 75 hyperthyroidism and roughly 17 progressor patients) is reported in the paper.

The chain employs TRBV5-5 and TRBJ2-7; 10 nucleotides in the junction match TRBD2. Sample: peripheral blood mononuclear cells (PBMCs), taken at new diagnosis, from a patient treated with antithyroid drugs. This clonotype originated in a woman aged 30 to 39 with Graves disease. Donor details come from another sample of the same person, matched by shared clones. The nucleotides are TGTGCCAGCAGCTTGAATCTGGGACTAGCGAACCACGAGCAGTACTTC. The resulting protein is CASSLNLGLANHEQYF. Joined to the reference TRBV5-5 and TRBJ2-7 proteins, this CDR3 gives the full variable domain: DAGVTQSPTHLIKTRGQQVTLRCSPISGHKSVSWYQQVLGQGPQFIFQYYEKEERGRGNFPDRFSARQFPNYSSELNVNALLLGDSALYLCASSLNLGLANHEQYFGPGTRLTVT.